The present T cell receptor (beta chain) was sequenced within a study of blood T cell repertoires in COVID-19. Libraries were prepared by immunoSEQ multiplex PCR; TCRdb keeps only in-frame clonotypes and omits some of them. The data show about 220,000 clones, 86% seen once. Germline V gene lookup returns CDR1 LGHDT and CDR2 YNNKEL (reference sequence). Trimming removed 3 bases from V and 6 bases from J; junction bases left unmatched: 7. This CDR3 has 14 residues. Sequencing was done on a sample of PBMCs or T cells enriched from blood (not recorded which). The receptor's source is a woman aged 35 to 49 with acute COVID-19. J is TRBJ1-1 and V is TRBV3-1 (or the pseudogene TRBV3-2); TRBD1 agrees at 7 bases. CDR3 nucleotides: TGTGCCAGCAGCCAGAACACCGGGACAGCTGAAGCTTTCTTT. It encodes CASSQNTGTAEAFF.